These 9 T cell receptor beta chains share one sample of origin, sequenced in a study of blood T cells in healthy people across ages. The authors ran a second PCR of about 7 to 11 cycles using a sample-barcoded 5' primer and a J-beta primer mix. TCRdb itself ran the 5' RACE reads through MiXCR, one entry per CDR3 protein. Of about 640,000 distinct CDR3 sequences in the sample, roughly 58% are singletons; the top ten hold 30% to 45%. The material sequenced was blood. The receptors were sampled from a man aged 60 to 69 in good health.

The V gene is TRBV6-5, the J gene TRBJ2-1; TRBD1 aligns across 7 bases. The germline V gene has CDR1 MNHEY and CDR2 SVGAGI. V trimming: 6 bases; J trimming: 1 base; junction bases outside the gene matches: 6. The CDR3 is made up of 15 amino acids. The chain's CDR3 is CASSPDRDSYNEQFF. CDR3 sequence (DNA): TGTGCCAGCAGCCCTGACAGGGATTCCTACAATGAGCAGTTCTTC.

This chain links TRBV5-1 with TRBJ2-1, with 8 bases lining up with TRBD2. Unmatched junction bases numbered 4, after V lost 6 bases and J lost 2 bases. CDR1 is SGHRS, CDR2 YFSETQ, per germline. CDR3 length: 14 amino acids. Written as DNA, the CDR3 is TGCGCCAGCAACCCCGGGAGGGCCTACAATGAGCAGTTCTTC. Residues: CASNPGRAYNEQFF.

The sample holds a few counts of this clonotype. The chain carries TRBV6-2 or TRBV6-3 and TRBJ1-2, with 8 bases fitting TRBD1. J was trimmed by 3 bases and V by 0 bases; bases with no gene match: 6. Per germline, CDR1 MNHEY and CDR2 SVGEGT. The CDR3 is 16 residues long. The CDR3 DNA reads as TGTGCCAGCAGTTACTCGGCGGGGACAGGAGACTATGGCTACACCTTC. Translation: CASSYSAGTGDYGYTF.

In this sample, this clonotype turned up a few times. The chain combines TRBV23-1 with TRBJ2-1; 7 positions agree with TRBD2. TRBV23-1 is an ORF; its function is uncertain. There are 15 residues in the CDR3. J gave up 2 bases and V 4 bases, and 5 bases lay outside the gene matches. CDR3 nucleotide sequence: TGCGCCAGCAGTCCGAGGGAGGGGACCTACAATGAGCAGTTCTTC. It codes for CASSPREGTYNEQFF.

The rearrangement uses TRBV2 and TRBJ1-2; 8 bases align to TRBD1. The CDR3 is made up of 15 amino acids. With 3 bases clipped from V and 4 bases from J, the junction kept 7 bases outside the gene matches. Per germline, CDR1 SNHLY and CDR2 FYNNEI. Here the CDR3 DNA reads TGTGCCAGCAGTGACAGGGGGCGAGTGAGCTATGGCTACACCTTC. Protein product: CASSDRGRVSYGYTF.

This clonotype was seen a handful of times. The V gene is TRBV6-5, the J gene TRBJ2-6, with D possibly being TRBD2 (7 bases). Germline V gene data show CDR1 as MNHEY and CDR2 as SVGAGI. Trimming left V 7 bases short and J 2 bases short, with 12 bases between. This CDR3 contains 15 residues. CDR3 DNA: TGTGCCAGCAAGAGGGGGGGGACTGGGGCCAACGTCCTGACTTTC. Protein product: CASKRGGTGANVLTF.

The chain has TRBV20-1 and TRBJ1-2, with a possible D match to TRBD1 (5 bases). Germline CDR1 DFQATT, CDR2 SNEGSKA (reference sequence). The CDR3 has 15 amino acids. Trimming took 5 bases from V and 6 from J, leaving 22 bases between them. CDR3 nucleotide sequence: TGCAGTGCTGATACCCGGGACCAAGGCGGCCATGGCTACACCTTC. Its protein is CSADTRDQGGHGYTF.

The V call is TRBV25-1, the J call TRBJ2-7; D is unclear. The CDR3 totals 13 residues. V lost 5 bases, J lost 1 base, and 9 bases lay in between. Germline assignment: CDR1 MGHDK and CDR2 SYGVNS. This chain's CDR3 is CASSQALSYEQYF. In nucleotides, the CDR3 is TGTGCCAGCAGTCAGGCACTGTCCTACGAGCAGTACTTC.

This chain links TRBV11-2 with TRBJ2-1; tentative D call: TRBD2 (5 bases). The germline V gene encodes CDR1 SGHAT and CDR2 FQNNGV. The CDR3 is 14 amino acids. Between the trimmed V and J ends, which lost 0 bases and 5 bases, there was a span of 8 bases. The CDR3 DNA reads as TGTGCCAGCAGCTTAGATTTGGGAGACAATGAGCAGTTCTTC. Its translation: CASSLDLGDNEQFF.